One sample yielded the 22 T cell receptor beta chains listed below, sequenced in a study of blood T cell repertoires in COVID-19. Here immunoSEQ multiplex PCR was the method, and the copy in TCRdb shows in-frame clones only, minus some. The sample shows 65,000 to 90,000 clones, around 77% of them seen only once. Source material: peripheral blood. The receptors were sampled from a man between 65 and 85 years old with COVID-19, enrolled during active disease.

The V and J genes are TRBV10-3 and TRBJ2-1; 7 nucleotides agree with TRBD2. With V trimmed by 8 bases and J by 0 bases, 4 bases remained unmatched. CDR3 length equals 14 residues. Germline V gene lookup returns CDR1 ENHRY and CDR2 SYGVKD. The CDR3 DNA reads TGTGCCATCGGTCGGGAGGCCTCCTACAATGAGCAGTTCTTC. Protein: CAIGREASYNEQFF.

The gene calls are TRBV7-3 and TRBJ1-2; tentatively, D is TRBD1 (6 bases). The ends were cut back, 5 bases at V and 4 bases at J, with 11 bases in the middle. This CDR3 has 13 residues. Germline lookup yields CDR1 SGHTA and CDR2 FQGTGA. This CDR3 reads CASSQGQTYGYTF. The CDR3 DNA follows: TGTGCCAGCAGCCAAGGACAGACCTATGGCTACACCTTC. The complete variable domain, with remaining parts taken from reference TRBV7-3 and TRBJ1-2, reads GAGVSQTPSNKVTEKGKYVELRCDPISGHTALYWYRQSLGQGPEFLIYFQGTGAADDSGLPNDRFFAVRPEGSVSTLKIQRTERGDSAVYLCASSQGQTYGYTFGSGTRLTVV.

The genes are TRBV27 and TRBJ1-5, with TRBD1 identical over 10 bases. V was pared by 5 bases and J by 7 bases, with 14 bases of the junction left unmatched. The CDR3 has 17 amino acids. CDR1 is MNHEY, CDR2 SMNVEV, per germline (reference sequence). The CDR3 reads CASSRDRGPQGWQPQHF. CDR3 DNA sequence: TGTGCCAGCAGTCGGGACAGGGGACCCCAGGGATGGCAGCCCCAGCATTTT.

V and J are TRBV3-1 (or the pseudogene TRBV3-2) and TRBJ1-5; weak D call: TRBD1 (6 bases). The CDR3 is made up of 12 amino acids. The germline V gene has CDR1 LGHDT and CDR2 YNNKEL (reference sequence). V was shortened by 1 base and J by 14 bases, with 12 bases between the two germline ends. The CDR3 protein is CASSQGTVGKHF. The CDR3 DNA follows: TGTGCCAGCAGCCAAGGGACAGTGGGAAAGCATTTT.

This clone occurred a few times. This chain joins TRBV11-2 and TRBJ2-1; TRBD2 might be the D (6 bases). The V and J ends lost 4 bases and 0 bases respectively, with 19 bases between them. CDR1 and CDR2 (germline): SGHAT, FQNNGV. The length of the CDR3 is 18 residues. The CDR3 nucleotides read TGTGCCAGCAGCTGGTTGGGCGGCGGGGAATCCTCCTACAATGAGCAGTTCTTC. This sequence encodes CASSWLGGGESSYNEQFF.

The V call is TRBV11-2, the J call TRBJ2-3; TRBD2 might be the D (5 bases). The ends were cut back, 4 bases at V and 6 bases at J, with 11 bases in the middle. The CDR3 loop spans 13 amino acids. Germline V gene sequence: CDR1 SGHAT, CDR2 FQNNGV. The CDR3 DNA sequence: TGTGCCAGCAGCTCACTAGGACGGGATACGCAGTATTTT. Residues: CASSSLGRDTQYF.

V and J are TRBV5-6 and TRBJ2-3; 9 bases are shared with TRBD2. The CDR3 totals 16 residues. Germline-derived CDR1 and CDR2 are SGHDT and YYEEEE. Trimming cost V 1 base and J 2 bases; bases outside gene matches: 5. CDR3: CASSLLASGDTDTQYF. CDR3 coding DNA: TGTGCCAGCAGCTTGTTGGCTAGCGGGGACACAGATACGCAGTATTTT.

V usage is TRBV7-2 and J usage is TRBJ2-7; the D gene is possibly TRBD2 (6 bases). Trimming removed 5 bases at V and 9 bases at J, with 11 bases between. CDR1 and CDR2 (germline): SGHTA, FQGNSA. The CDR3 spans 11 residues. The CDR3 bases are TGTGCCAGCAGCCAGGAGCGGGCGCAGTACTTC. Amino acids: CASSQERAQYF.

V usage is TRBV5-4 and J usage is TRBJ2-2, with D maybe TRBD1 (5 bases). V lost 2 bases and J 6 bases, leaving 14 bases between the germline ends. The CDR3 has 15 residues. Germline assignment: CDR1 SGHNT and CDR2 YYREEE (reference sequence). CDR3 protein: CASSLESGIAGELFF. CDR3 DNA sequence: TGTGCCAGCAGCTTAGAGTCAGGGATTGCCGGGGAGCTGTTTTTT.

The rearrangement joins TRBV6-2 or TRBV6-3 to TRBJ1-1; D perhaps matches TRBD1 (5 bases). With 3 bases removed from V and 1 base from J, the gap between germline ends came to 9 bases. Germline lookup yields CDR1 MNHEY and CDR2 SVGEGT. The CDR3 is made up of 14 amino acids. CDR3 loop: CASSYLTANTEAFF. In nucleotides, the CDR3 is TGTGCCAGCAGTTATTTGACAGCGAACACTGAAGCTTTCTTT.

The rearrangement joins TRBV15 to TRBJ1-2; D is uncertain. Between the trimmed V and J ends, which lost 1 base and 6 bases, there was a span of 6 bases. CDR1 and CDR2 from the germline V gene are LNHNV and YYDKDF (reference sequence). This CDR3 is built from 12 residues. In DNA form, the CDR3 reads TGTGCCACCAGCAGAGGGAGTAATGGCTACACCTTC. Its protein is CATSRGSNGYTF. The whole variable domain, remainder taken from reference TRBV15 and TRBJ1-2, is DAMVIQNPRYQVTQFGKPVTLSCSQTLNHNVMYWYQQKSSQAPKLLFHYYDKDFNNEADTPDNFQSRRPNTSFCFLDIRSPGLGDTAMYLCATSRGSNGYTFGSGTRLTVV.

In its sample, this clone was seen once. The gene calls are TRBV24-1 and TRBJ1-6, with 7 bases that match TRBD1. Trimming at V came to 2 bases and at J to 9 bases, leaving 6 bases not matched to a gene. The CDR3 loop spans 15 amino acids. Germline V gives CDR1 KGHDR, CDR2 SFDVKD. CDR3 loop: CATSDSGTVSSPLHF. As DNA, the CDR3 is TGTGCCACCAGTGATTCGGGGACAGTTAGTTCACCCCTCCACTTT.

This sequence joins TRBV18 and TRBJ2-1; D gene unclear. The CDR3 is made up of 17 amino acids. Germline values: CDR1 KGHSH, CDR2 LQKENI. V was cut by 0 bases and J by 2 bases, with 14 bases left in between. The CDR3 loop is CASSPPSADIAYNEQFF. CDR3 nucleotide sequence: TGTGCCAGCTCACCACCGAGCGCGGATATCGCCTACAATGAGCAGTTCTTC.

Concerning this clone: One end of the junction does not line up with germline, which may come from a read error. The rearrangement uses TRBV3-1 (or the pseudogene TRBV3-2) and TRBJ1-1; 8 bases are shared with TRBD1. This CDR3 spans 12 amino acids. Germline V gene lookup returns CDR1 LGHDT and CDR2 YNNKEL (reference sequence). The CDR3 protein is CASSQAGQATTF. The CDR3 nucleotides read TGTGCCAGCAGCCAAGCGGGACAGGCCACAACCTTT.

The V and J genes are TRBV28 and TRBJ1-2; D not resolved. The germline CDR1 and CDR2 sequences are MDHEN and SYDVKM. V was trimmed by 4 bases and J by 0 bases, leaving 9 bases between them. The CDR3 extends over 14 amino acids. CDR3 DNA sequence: TGTGCCAGCAGTTCTCAGTATTCTAACTATGGCTACACCTTC. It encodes CASSSQYSNYGYTF.

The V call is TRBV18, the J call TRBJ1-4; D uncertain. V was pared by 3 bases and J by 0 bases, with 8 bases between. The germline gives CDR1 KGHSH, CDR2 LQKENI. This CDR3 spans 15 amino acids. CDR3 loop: CASSPTSATNEKLFF. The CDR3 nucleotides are TGTGCCAGCTCACCCACTTCCGCAACTAATGAAAAACTGTTTTTT.

In DNA, the CDR3 is TGTGCCAGCAGTAAGGGACAGGAGACAGATACGCAGTATTTT. It translates to CASSKGQETDTQYF. This chain uses TRBV5-4 with TRBJ2-3, with 8 positions matching TRBD1. The CDR3 spans 14 residues. Losses at the gene ends were 5 bases for V and 3 bases for J; bases not matched to a gene: 5. Germline V gene lookup returns CDR1 SGHNT and CDR2 YYREEE (reference sequence).

CDR3 protein: CASSPRPAGDGYTF. The CDR3 coding sequence is TGTGCCAGCAGCCCCCGACCCGCAGGCGATGGCTACACCTTC. The chain couples TRBV7-3 to TRBJ1-2; D call uncertain. Germline V gene data show CDR1 as SGHTA and CDR2 as FQGTGA. CDR3 length: 14 amino acids. Trimming cost V 5 bases and J 6 bases, with 16 bases left between them.

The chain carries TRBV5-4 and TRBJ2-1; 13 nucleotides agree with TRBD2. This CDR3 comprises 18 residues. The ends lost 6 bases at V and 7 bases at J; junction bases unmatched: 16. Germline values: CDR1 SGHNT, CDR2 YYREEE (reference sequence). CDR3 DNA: TGTGCCAGCAACCTACCGGGACTAGCGGGACCCACCCCAAATGAGCAGTTCTTC. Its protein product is CASNLPGLAGPTPNEQFF.

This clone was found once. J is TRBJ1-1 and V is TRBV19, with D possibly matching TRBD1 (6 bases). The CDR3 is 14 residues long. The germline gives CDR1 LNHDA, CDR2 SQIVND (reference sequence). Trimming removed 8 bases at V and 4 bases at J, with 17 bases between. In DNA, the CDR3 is TGTGCCAGTTATACCACAGGGTCTGCCACTGAAGCTTTCTTT. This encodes CASYTTGSATEAFF.

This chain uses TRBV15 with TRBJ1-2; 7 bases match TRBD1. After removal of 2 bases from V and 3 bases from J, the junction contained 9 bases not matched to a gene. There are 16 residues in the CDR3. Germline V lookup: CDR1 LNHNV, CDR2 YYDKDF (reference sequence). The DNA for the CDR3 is TGTGCCACCAGCAGATTCAAGGGGGCGGGCGACTATGGCTACACCTTC. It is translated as CATSRFKGAGDYGYTF.

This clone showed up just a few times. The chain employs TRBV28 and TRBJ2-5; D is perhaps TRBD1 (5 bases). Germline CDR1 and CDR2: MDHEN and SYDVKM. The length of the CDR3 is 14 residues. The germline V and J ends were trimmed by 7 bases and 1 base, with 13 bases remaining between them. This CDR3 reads CASKGWTVQETQYF. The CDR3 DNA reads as TGTGCCAGCAAGGGGTGGACGGTCCAAGAGACCCAGTACTTC.